This entry concerns a single T cell receptor (beta chain). Antigen: not known. TCRdb reanalyzed the 5' RACE reads and collapses them to one entry per CDR3 protein, without DNA. Recorded for this sample: hundreds of thousands of distinct CDR3 sequences. This entry comes from a study of T cells expressing NK-cell markers. At the level of the study: One of the eight sequenced donors was seronegative, whereas the other seven were HCMV-seropositive. Study findings and constraints: The CD3+CD56-NKG2C+ fraction was also led by these clonotypes in several donors.

The CDR3 loop spans 12 amino acids. The rearrangement links TRBV12-3 or TRBV12-4 to TRBJ1-5. The TCR comes from a man between 18 and 69 years old in good health. Material for sequencing was blood T cells: a sorted CD56 or NKG2C T cell subset, CD4+ or CD8+ T cells, or bulk PBMC T cells (not recorded which). The CDR3 spells CASAYRDQPQHF.